These 18 T cell receptor beta chains originate from one sample sequenced in a study of blood T cells in healthy people across ages. PCR was performed a second time for about 7 to 12 cycles using a sample-barcoded 5' primer and a J-beta primer mix. Each CDR3 protein gets one entry after TCRdb re-called the 5' RACE reads with MiXCR. The table has roughly 1.6 million distinct CDR3 sequences, about 35% seen once; the top ten hold 11%. The sequencing sample was made of blood. These receptors came from a woman under 40 in good health.

Turning to this clonotype: A much more abundant neighbour one base away suggests this may be a read error. The chain recombines TRBV29-1 with TRBJ2-5; D tentatively reads TRBD1 or TRBD2 (5 bases each). The CDR3 has 12 amino acids. Germline assignment: CDR1 SQVTM and CDR2 ANQGSEA. The V end lost 7 bases, the J end lost 2 bases, and 11 bases lay between the germline ends. CDR3 amino acids: CSAGRKQETQYF. CDR3 coding DNA: TGCAGCGCGGGACGCAAACAAGAGACCCAGTACTTC.

A few counts support this clonotype. This chain links TRBV9 with TRBJ2-1; D call uncertain. CDR1 is SGDLS and CDR2 is YYNGEE in the germline V gene. V lost 5 bases and J lost 10, with 16 bases in between. The CDR3 extends over 13 amino acids. Here the CDR3 DNA reads TGTGCCAGCAGTGAATACTTTCAAGGGGAGCAGTTCTTC. Translation: CASSEYFQGEQFF.

The table lists this clonotype with a few counts. The gene calls are TRBV4-1 and TRBJ1-2; possibly TRBD1 for D (6 bases). V was shortened by 5 bases and J by 8 bases, with 24 bases between the two germline ends. Germline CDR1 and CDR2: MGHRA and YSYEKL. The CDR3 length is 16 residues. CDR3 sequence: CASSTQTGPYSGGYTF. CDR3 nucleotides: TGCGCCAGCAGCACCCAAACAGGGCCCTACTCAGGGGGCTACACCTTC.

This clonotype showed up many times. This rearrangement joins TRBV13 to TRBJ1-1; D not certain. The CDR3 runs 17 residues. Trimming took 0 bases from V and 0 from J, leaving 14 bases between them. Germline assignment: CDR1 PRHDT and CDR2 FYEKMQ (reference sequence). As DNA, the CDR3 is TGTGCCAGCAGCTTAGGGGGTTGGGCAGCGCTGAACACTGAAGCTTTCTTT. Translated: CASSLGGWAALNTEAFF. The variable domain in full, with the rest retrieved from reference TRBV13 and TRBJ1-1, is AAGVIQSPRHLIKEKRETATLKCYPIPRHDTVYWYQQGPGQDPQFLISFYEKMQSDKGSIPDRFSAQQFSDYHSELNMSSLELGDSALYFCASSLGGWAALNTEAFFGQGTRLTVV.

This clonotype was picked up a small number of times. The V and J genes are TRBV7-8 and TRBJ2-1, with D maybe TRBD2 (6 bases). V lost 1 base and J lost 7, with 17 bases in between. The CDR3 spans 16 residues. Germline CDR1 SGHVS, CDR2 FQNEAQ. In nucleotides, the CDR3 is TGTGCCAGCAGCTTAGGCGGGACTCACCAGAAAAATGAGCAGTTCTTC. Its translation is CASSLGGTHQKNEQFF.

This clonotype came up a few times. This chain connects TRBV28 to TRBJ2-7; 7 positions match TRBD1. Trimming cost V 10 bases and J 2 bases; bases outside gene matches: 11. CDR1 and CDR2 (germline): MDHEN, SYDVKM. This CDR3 is 14 amino acids long. CDR3 nucleotides: TGTGCCACCACGGGACAGACAAACACCTACGAGCAGTACTTC. Amino acids: CATTGQTNTYEQYF.

This clonotype appeared many times. V usage is TRBV12-3 or TRBV12-4 and J usage is TRBJ2-7; D gene ambiguous. The CDR3 contains 13 residues. The V and J ends lost 3 bases and 2 bases respectively, with 8 bases between them. In DNA, the CDR3 is TGTGCCAGCAGTTTCTCCTCCACCTACGAGCAGTACTTC. Residues: CASSFSSTYEQYF.

This clonotype was counted between two and nine times. The V call is TRBV28, the J call TRBJ2-5, with unresolved D. The CDR3 totals 14 residues. Looked up from germline, CDR1 is MDHEN and CDR2 is SYDVKM. The V end was cut by 2 bases, the J end by 1 base, with 8 bases between. CDR3 bases: TGTGCCAGCAGTTTAATAACACCCCAAGAGACCCAGTACTTC. Translating it yields CASSLITPQETQYF.

This clonotype was counted between two and nine times. V is TRBV7-2 and J is TRBJ1-2, with 9 positions matching TRBD1. This CDR3 has 16 amino acids. Losses at the gene ends were 4 bases for V and 8 bases for J; bases not matched to a gene: 14. Germline loops: CDR1 SGHTA, CDR2 FQGNSA. CDR3 DNA: TGTGCCAGCAGCTCAATTCCGGGACAGGGTTCGGGGGGCTACACCTTC. This sequence encodes CASSSIPGQGSGGYTF.

This clonotype was found many times. This chain joins TRBV20-1 and TRBJ2-7, with no clear D. The V end lost 6 bases, the J end lost 0 bases, and 15 bases lay between the germline ends. Germline V gives CDR1 DFQATT, CDR2 SNEGSKA (reference sequence). This CDR3 has 14 amino acids. In DNA, the CDR3 is TGCAGTGCCCCCGTGTCCCGTAGCTCCTACGAGCAGTACTTC. This encodes CSAPVSRSSYEQYF.

In its sample, this clonotype was seen a few times. The rearrangement links TRBV28 to TRBJ2-1; perhaps D is TRBD1 or TRBD2 (5 bases each). CDR1 and CDR2 from the germline V gene are MDHEN and SYDVKM. V was shortened by 1 base and J by 2 bases, with 12 bases between the two germline ends. The CDR3 is 16 residues long. The CDR3 DNA reads as TGTGCCAGCAGTTTATATTTGGGGGTACCCTACAATGAGCAGTTCTTC. Translating gives CASSLYLGVPYNEQFF.

Only a few counts were recorded for this clonotype. The chain recombines TRBV28 with TRBJ2-7; D is tentatively TRBD1 or TRBD2 (5 bases each). V was pared by 2 bases and J by 6 bases, with 11 bases between. CDR1 and CDR2 from the germline V gene are MDHEN and SYDVKM. The CDR3 spans 13 residues. CDR3 DNA: TGTGCCAGCAGTTTAAGGTCGGGACGCGAGCAGTACTTC. Its translation: CASSLRSGREQYF.

To note about this clonotype: A clone one base away is much larger, so this may be a read error. This chain links TRBV24-1 with TRBJ2-1; the D gene is possibly TRBD2 (6 bases). Germline lookup yields CDR1 KGHDR and CDR2 SFDVKD. The CDR3 covers 17 residues. CDR3 sequence: CATSGVQTGARSNERFF. CDR3 nucleotides: TGTGCCACCAGTGGGGTCCAGACGGGAGCGCGAAGCAATGAGCGGTTCTTC.

This rearrangement joins TRBV27 to TRBJ2-7, with 9 bases lining up with TRBD1. This CDR3 has 13 amino acids. Germline trimming cut 6 bases from V and 3 bases from J; bases unmatched to any gene: 3. From germline, CDR1 is MNHEY and CDR2 SMNVEV (reference sequence). CDR3 DNA: TGTGCCAGCAGAACAGGGGGCGACTACGAGCAGTACTTC. This codes for CASRTGGDYEQYF.

V is TRBV6-2 or TRBV6-3 and J is TRBJ2-5; 7 bases match TRBD2. The CDR3 extends over 16 amino acids. The V segment lost 2 bases and the J segment 3 bases; nucleotides outside the gene matches: 9. Germline V gene sequence: CDR1 MNHEY, CDR2 SVGEGT. The CDR3 is CASSYPSFAGEETQYF. CDR3 sequence (DNA): TGTGCCAGCAGTTACCCATCGTTTGCGGGAGAAGAGACCCAGTACTTC.

The chain links TRBV3-1 to TRBJ1-2, with a tentative D call TRBD1 (5 bases). This CDR3 contains 13 residues. Trimming pared 8 bases from V and 0 bases from J, leaving 10 bases between. In germline, CDR1 is LGHDT, CDR2 YNNKEL (reference sequence). The DNA for the CDR3 is TGTGCCAGCGGCGGACAAGCTAACTATGGCTACACCTTC. Residues: CASGGQANYGYTF.

The chain employs TRBV20-1 and TRBJ2-5; 9 nucleotides agree with TRBD2. Germline CDR1 is DFQATT and CDR2 is SNEGSKA (reference sequence). V shed 7 bases, J shed 0 bases, and the junction held 12 bases outside the gene matches. The CDR3 is 16 residues long. In nucleotides, the CDR3 is TGCAGTGTCAGAAAACTAGCGGGCGAAAACCAAGAGACCCAGTACTTC. As protein: CSVRKLAGENQETQYF.

This clonotype has more than one count but fewer than ten. The V gene is TRBV7-2, the J gene TRBJ2-6; 8 nucleotides match TRBD1. The germline V gene encodes CDR1 SGHTA and CDR2 FQGNSA. CDR3 length equals 17 residues. The trim removed 10 bases at V and 1 base at J, leaving 12 bases unmatched. As DNA, the CDR3 is TGTGCCAATTCCCCGGGACAGGTGGGGTCTGGGGCCAACGTCCTGACTTTC. Its translation is CANSPGQVGSGANVLTF.